These T cell receptor beta chains were read from a single sample in a study of blood T cell repertoires in COVID-19. Method: immunoSEQ multiplex PCR; TCRdb's copy keeps in-frame clones and lacks some. Of fewer than 300,000 clones listed, over 75% are singletons. Sequencing used peripheral blood. These TCRs come from a man aged 45-60 years with COVID-19, enrolled during active disease. The CDR3 runs from the conserved cysteine through the conserved F or W. Each record gives: clone size, D gene, V gene, J gene, CDR3 protein, CDR3 DNA. The D gene is left open where the match is weak. Clone sizes are given selectively: once, few, many, or a class where the clone is expanded.

.	TRBD1	TRBV30	TRBJ2-7	CAWSGTGGYYEQYF	TGTGCCTGGAGCGGGACAGGTGGATACTACGAGCAGTACTTC
.	TRBD1	TRBV7-9	TRBJ1-5	CASSLGQGAGNQPQHF	TGTGCCAGCAGCTTAGGACAGGGGGCAGGAAATCAGCCCCAGCATTTT
many	.	TRBV2	TRBJ2-7	CASSTEGYEQYF	TGTGCCAGCAGCACCGAGGGATACGAGCAGTACTTC
.	.	TRBV3-1/TRBV3-2	TRBJ2-1	CASSQGATPPEQFF	TGTGCCAGCAGCCAAGGAGCTACGCCGCCTGAGCAGTTCTTC
.	.	TRBV6-5	TRBJ2-3	CASTGDTDTQYF	TGTGCCAGCACAGGGGACACAGATACGCAGTATTTT
.	TRBD1	TRBV6-2/TRBV6-3	TRBJ2-7	CASSRQGAGEQYF	TGTGCCAGCAGCCGACAGGGGGCCGGCGAGCAGTACTTC
.	.	TRBV27	TRBJ1-1	CASSHRDTGTEAFF	TGTGCCAGCAGTCACCGGGACACGGGCACTGAAGCTTTCTTT
.	.	TRBV20-1	TRBJ1-1	CSARQAFF	TGCAGTGCCCGACAGGCTTTCTTT
.	TRBD1	TRBV5-6	TRBJ2-5	CASSRPGTEETQYF	TGTGCCAGCAGCCGTCCCGGGACAGAAGAGACCCAGTACTTC
.	TRBD2	TRBV28	TRBJ2-3	CASSLFPLTSVTDTQYF	TGTGCCAGCAGTTTATTCCCCCTGACTAGCGTCACAGATACGCAGTATTTT
.	TRBD1	TRBV27	TRBJ2-4	CASSFQGALAKNIQYF	TGTGCCAGCAGTTTCCAGGGGGCTTTAGCCAAAAACATTCAGTACTTC
.	.	TRBV5-8	TRBJ1-6	CASSLPGNNNSPLHF	TGTGCCAGCAGCTTGCCAGGAAACAATAATTCACCCCTCCACTTT
.	TRBD1	TRBV6-5	TRBJ1-1	CASSYVGQGPTEAFF	TGTGCCAGCAGTTACGTCGGACAGGGTCCCACTGAAGCTTTCTTT
few	.	TRBV27	TRBJ2-1	CASSLLYFGNEQFF	TGTGCCAGCAGTTTATTATACTTCGGGAATGAGCAGTTCTTC
.	TRBD1	TRBV6-1	TRBJ2-7	CASSEMSGGDNFYEQYF	TGTGCCAGCAGTGAAATGTCAGGGGGCGATAATTTCTACGAGCAGTACTTC
.	TRBD1	TRBV19	TRBJ1-2	CASSMGTGFYGYTF	TGTGCCAGTAGTATGGGGACAGGTTTCTATGGCTACACCTTC
.	.	TRBV5-4	TRBJ2-7	CASSTGQTYEQYF	TGTGCCAGCAGCACAGGACAAACCTACGAGCAGTACTTC
.	.	TRBV12-2	TRBJ2-5	CASENRDRVDRGRETQYF	TGTGCAAGCGAGAACCGGGACAGGGTCGATCGAGGCCGGGAGACCCAGTACTTC
.	TRBD2	TRBV10-3	TRBJ2-7	CAISDLAGGAYEQYF	TGTGCCATCAGTGATTTAGCGGGAGGCGCCTACGAGCAGTACTTC
.	.	TRBV7-2	TRBJ2-5	CASSSTTGLETQYF	TGTGCCAGCAGCTCGACCACAGGGTTAGAGACCCAGTACTTC
.	TRBD1	TRBV14	TRBJ1-1	CASSRPFGTGRNTEAFF	TGTGCCAGCAGCCGTCCATTCGGGACAGGGAGGAACACTGAAGCTTTCTTT
.	.	TRBV19	TRBJ2-1	CASSPHQRPWSQEQFF	TGTGCCAGTAGCCCCCACCAGCGACCTTGGAGTCAGGAGCAGTTCTTC
.	.	TRBV20-1	TRBJ1-4	CSAPTQMELFF	TGCAGTGCTCCGACACAGATGGAACTGTTTTTT
.	.	TRBV19	TRBJ2-1	CASSMSAGRSGNEQFF	TGTGCCAGTAGTATGAGTGCGGGAAGGAGTGGTAATGAGCAGTTCTTC
.	TRBD1	TRBV2	TRBJ2-5	CASSGGTAYQETQYF	TGTGCCAGCAGTGGTGGGACAGCGTACCAAGAGACCCAGTACTTC
.	.	TRBV19	TRBJ2-2	CASSESNTGELFF	TGTGCCAGTAGTGAGTCGAACACCGGGGAGCTGTTTTTT
.	TRBD2	TRBV9	TRBJ2-7	CASSLGLAGGLGYEQYF	TGTGCCAGCAGCCTGGGACTAGCGGGAGGATTGGGCTACGAGCAGTACTTC
few	.	TRBV5-1	TRBJ2-7	CASSRYGDIAYEQYF	TGCGCCAGCAGCCGATACGGCGACATAGCCTACGAGCAGTACTTC
.	.	TRBV5-1	TRBJ2-3	CASSLAVADTQYF	TGCGCCAGCAGCTTGGCCGTCGCAGATACGCAGTATTTT
few	.	TRBV24-1	TRBJ2-1	CATSDFKSRDSNEQFF	TGTGCCACCAGTGATTTCAAGTCCCGGGACTCGAATGAGCAGTTCTTC
.	.	TRBV10-3	TRBJ1-5	CAIGASLTLNQPQHF	TGTGCCATCGGTGCGAGCCTTACTCTTAATCAGCCCCAGCATTTT
.	TRBD2	TRBV5-1	TRBJ2-7	CASSLVPSGGSYEQYF	TGCGCCAGCAGCTTGGTCCCTAGCGGGGGGTCATACGAGCAGTACTTC
.	TRBD1	TRBV3-1/TRBV3-2	TRBJ1-6	CASSQDIGGASPLHF	TGTGCCAGCAGCCAAGATATAGGGGGCGCTTCACCCCTCCACTTT
.	TRBD1	TRBV27	TRBJ1-2	CASSKQGQGNYGYTF	TGTGCCAGCAGTAAACAGGGACAGGGAAACTATGGCTACACCTTC
.	.	TRBV27	TRBJ2-5	CASSFRVGETQYF	TGTGCCAGCAGTTTTCGCGTTGGAGAGACCCAGTACTTC
.	TRBD1	TRBV5-1	TRBJ2-1	CASSLTRTGNYEQFF	TGCGCCAGCAGCTTGACGAGGACAGGGAATTACGAGCAGTTCTTC
.	.	TRBV7-8	TRBJ2-1	CASSLRAGNLWDEQFF	.
.	.	TRBV10-1	TRBJ2-1	CASSESVARDCQNEQFF	TGCGCCAGCAGTGAGTCTGTGGCTAGGGACTGTCAGAATGAGCAGTTCTTC
.	.	TRBV6-6	TRBJ2-7	CASSPRTASTREQYF	TGTGCCAGCAGTCCACGAACAGCCTCTACGCGTGAGCAGTACTTC
.	.	TRBV6-6	TRBJ2-7	CASSQTSYEQYF	TGTGCCAGCAGTCAAACTTCCTACGAGCAGTACTTC
.	.	TRBV4-1	TRBJ2-1	CASASGFSFNEQFF	TGCGCCAGCGCCTCGGGTTTCTCCTTCAATGAGCAGTTCTTC
.	.	TRBV20-1	TRBJ2-3	CSAGASWPDTQYF	TGCAGTGCTGGTGCTAGCTGGCCAGATACGCAGTATTTT
.	.	TRBV7-2	TRBJ1-1	CASSESGVVTEAFF	TGTGCCAGCAGCGAGTCGGGGGTCGTCACTGAAGCTTTCTTT